This is a list of T cell receptor beta chains from one sample in a study of PD-1 blockade in classical Hodgkin lymphoma. TCRdb's table, derived via immunoSEQ multiplex PCR, lists solely in-frame clones and lacks some. The sample has about 64,000 clones, approximately 92% seen once. The starting material was peripheral blood mononuclear cells (PBMCs), obtained before the fourth cycle of nivolumab. The receptor set was obtained from a human donor with classical Hodgkin lymphoma. The CDR3 runs from the conserved cysteine through the conserved F or W. Fields, in order: J gene, D gene, V gene, clone size, CDR3 DNA, CDR3 protein. The D gene is left open where the match is weak. The size entry is marked missing in some rows and otherwise reads once, few, many or a size class.

J gene: TRBJ1-1
D gene: -
V gene: TRBV19
clone size: -
CDR3 DNA: TGTGCCAGTAGTATTCAGGTGAACACTGAAGCTTTCTTT
CDR3 protein: CASSIQVNTEAFF

J gene: TRBJ2-7
D gene: TRBD1
V gene: TRBV6-1
clone size: -
CDR3 DNA: TGTGCCAGCAGTGTGACAGGGTACGAGCAGTACTTC
CDR3 protein: CASSVTGYEQYF

J gene: TRBJ2-1
D gene: TRBD2
V gene: TRBV4-2
clone size: -
CDR3 DNA: TGTGCCAGCAGCCAAGATTCGGTGGTAGCGGGGGAGCAGTTCTTC
CDR3 protein: CASSQDSVVAGEQFF

J gene: TRBJ2-7
D gene: TRBD2
V gene: TRBV4-2
clone size: -
CDR3 DNA: TGTGCCAGCAGCTTGTGGACTAGCGGAGAGCAGTACTTC
CDR3 protein: CASSLWTSGEQYF

J gene: TRBJ2-7
D gene: TRBD1
V gene: TRBV28
clone size: -
CDR3 DNA: TGTGCCACAAGGACAGGGGCCGACTACGAGCAGTACTTC
CDR3 protein: CATRTGADYEQYF

J gene: TRBJ1-2
D gene: -
V gene: TRBV5-1
clone size: few
CDR3 DNA: TGCGCCAGCAGCTCTACAGGGAACTATGGCTACACCTTC
CDR3 protein: CASSSTGNYGYTF

J gene: TRBJ1-2
D gene: -
V gene: TRBV28
clone size: -
CDR3 DNA: TGTGCCAGCAGCGAAAAGACAGCTAACTATGGCTACACCTTC
CDR3 protein: CASSEKTANYGYTF

J gene: TRBJ2-2
D gene: -
V gene: TRBV27
clone size: -
CDR3 DNA: TGTGCCAGCAGTCCACAGAGGTCCGGGGAGCTGTTTTTT
CDR3 protein: CASSPQRSGELFF

J gene: TRBJ2-3
D gene: -
V gene: TRBV6-6
clone size: once
CDR3 DNA: TGTGCCAGCAGGGGTGGCCTGAGGACAGATACGCAGTATTTT
CDR3 protein: CASRGGLRTDTQYF

J gene: TRBJ1-5
D gene: -
V gene: TRBV9
clone size: -
CDR3 DNA: TGTGCCAGCAGCGTGGGCCAGGGGAATCAGCCCCAGCATTTT
CDR3 protein: CASSVGQGNQPQHF

J gene: TRBJ2-1
D gene: TRBD2
V gene: TRBV10-1
clone size: once
CDR3 DNA: TGCGCCACCTCCTTGGGGACTAGTCTCGATGAGCAGTTCTTC
CDR3 protein: CATSLGTSLDEQFF

J gene: TRBJ1-5
D gene: -
V gene: TRBV2
clone size: -
CDR3 DNA: TGTGCCAGCAGCCTAATTAGCAATCAGCCCCAGCATTTT
CDR3 protein: CASSLISNQPQHF

J gene: TRBJ1-3
D gene: TRBD1
V gene: TRBV29-1
clone size: -
CDR3 DNA: TGCAGCGGCAACTGGGTAGGGACAGCCGGAAACACCATATATTTT
CDR3 protein: CSGNWVGTAGNTIYF

J gene: TRBJ2-5
D gene: TRBD2
V gene: TRBV28
clone size: -
CDR3 DNA: TGTGCCAGCAGTTTTGGCGGGGGGCTCCAAGAGACCCAGTACTTC
CDR3 protein: CASSFGGGLQETQYF

J gene: TRBJ1-5
D gene: TRBD1
V gene: TRBV16
clone size: -
CDR3 DNA: TGTGCCAGCAGCCAATCTGGACAGGGGATTCAGCCCCAGCATTTT
CDR3 protein: CASSQSGQGIQPQHF

J gene: TRBJ2-7
D gene: -
V gene: TRBV27
clone size: -
CDR3 DNA: TGTGCCAGCAGTACGGGACCCTACGAGCAGTACTTC
CDR3 protein: CASSTGPYEQYF

J gene: TRBJ1-2
D gene: -
V gene: TRBV7-9
clone size: -
CDR3 DNA: TGTGCCAGCAGCGGATCGGGACCGAACTATGGCTACACCTTC
CDR3 protein: CASSGSGPNYGYTF